Following are 5 T cell receptor beta chains from one sample sequenced in a study of patients and donors after allogeneic stem cell transplantation. One entry per CDR3 protein, called by TCRdb with MiXCR from the RT-PCR reads. The table records about 1,500 distinct CDR3 sequences, roughly 30% of them present only once. The sequencing sample was made of blood, either unsorted or a sorted T cell fraction (not recorded which). These TCRs come from a human donor who was either an allogeneic HSCT recipient or a stem cell or donor lymphocyte infusion donor (not recorded which). It is not recorded whose cells these are; they may come from a transplant donor.

By its share, this clonotype is medium-sized. The V gene is TRBV6-2 or TRBV6-3, the J gene TRBJ2-3; TRBD2 agrees at 7 bases. Germline V gene lookup returns CDR1 MNHEY and CDR2 SVGEGT. The CDR3 extends over 14 amino acids. The trim removed 3 bases at V and 4 bases at J, leaving 4 bases unmatched. CDR3 in amino acids: CASSYSTSSDTQYF. The CDR3 bases are TGTGCCAGCAGTTATTCGACTAGCTCAGATACGCAGTATTTT.

This clonotype was observed a handful of times. This chain links TRBV7-2 with TRBJ2-1, with 11 bases matching TRBD2. Germline V lookup: CDR1 SGHTA, CDR2 FQGNSA. Losses at the gene ends were 6 bases for V and 0 bases for J; bases not matched to a gene: 4. The CDR3 is 16 residues long. The CDR3 DNA is TGTGCCAGCAGATATAGCGGGAGGGCCTCCTACAATGAGCAGTTCTTC. As protein: CASRYSGRASYNEQFF.

This clonotype was counted a few times. The chain is built from TRBV9 and TRBJ1-2; D is possibly TRBD1 (6 bases). Trimming shortened V by 3 bases and J by 4 bases, and 13 bases separated the two germline ends. From germline, CDR1 is SGDLS and CDR2 YYNGEE. The CDR3 runs 14 residues. CDR3 region: CASSAQGGVYGYTF. The CDR3 DNA reads TGTGCCAGCAGCGCACAGGGCGGCGTCTATGGCTACACCTTC.

This rearrangement joins TRBV7-9 to TRBJ2-3; TRBD2 is a possible D gene (7 bases). The CDR3 extends over 17 amino acids. Germline V gene lookup returns CDR1 SEHNR and CDR2 FQNEAQ (reference sequence). V was clipped by 5 bases and J by 3 bases, with 21 bases between them. CDR3 nucleotides: TGTGCCAGCAGCCCCCCTGGGGGGCGGGAGTTGACAGATACGCAGTATTTT. The encoded protein is CASSPPGGRELTDTQYF.

This clonotype has just one count. The V and J genes are TRBV13 and TRBJ2-1, with D possibly matching TRBD2 (6 bases). The germline V and J ends were trimmed by 3 bases and 4 bases, with 10 bases remaining between them. Germline V gene lookup returns CDR1 PRHDT and CDR2 FYEKMQ (reference sequence). This CDR3 has 14 amino acids. CDR3 region: CASSFRERYNEQFF. The DNA for the CDR3 is TGTGCCAGCAGCTTCCGGGAGAGGTACAATGAGCAGTTCTTC.